Below, one TCR beta chain is given with its context. The sample belongs to a study of OX40 agonist ivuxolimab in advanced cancers. The V and J ends lost 7 bases and 5 bases, in that order; junction bases with no gene match: 8. The CDR3 spans 14 residues. Germline V lookup: CDR1 MDHEN, CDR2 SYDVKM. Libraries were prepared by immunoSEQ multiplex PCR; TCRdb keeps only in-frame clonotypes and omits some of them. The sample lists 45,000 to 50,000 clones; around 85% were seen once. The rearrangement joins TRBV28 to TRBJ1-5; TRBD1 matches at 7 bases. The clonotype originates from an adult with an advanced solid tumor such as melanoma, head and neck, liver or kidney cancer. Source: CD4+ or CD8+ T cells sorted from blood, taken in a trial of the OX40 agonist ivuxolimab. CDR3 sequence reads: CASILYRGDQPQHF. The CDR3 DNA follows: TGTGCCAGCATTCTATACAGGGGTGATCAGCCCCAGCATTTT. The whole variable domain, filled in from reference TRBV28 and TRBJ1-5, reads DVKVTQSSRYLVKRTGEKVFLECVQDMDHENMFWYRQDPGLGLRLIYFSYDVKMKEKGDIPEGYSVSREKKERFSLILESASTNQTSMYLCASILYRGDQPQHFGDGTRLSIL.